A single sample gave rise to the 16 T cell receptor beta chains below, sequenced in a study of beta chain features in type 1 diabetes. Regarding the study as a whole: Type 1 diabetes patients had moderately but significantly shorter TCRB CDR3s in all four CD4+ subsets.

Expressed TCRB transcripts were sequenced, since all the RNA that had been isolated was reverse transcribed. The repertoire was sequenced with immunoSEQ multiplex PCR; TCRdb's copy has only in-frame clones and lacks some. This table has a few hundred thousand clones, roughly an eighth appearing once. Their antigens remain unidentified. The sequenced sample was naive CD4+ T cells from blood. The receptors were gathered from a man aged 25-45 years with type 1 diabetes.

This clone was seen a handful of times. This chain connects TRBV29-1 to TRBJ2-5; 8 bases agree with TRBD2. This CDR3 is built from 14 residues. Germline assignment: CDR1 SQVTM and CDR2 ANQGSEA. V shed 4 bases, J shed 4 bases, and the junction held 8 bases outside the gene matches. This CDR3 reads CSVVLADSPETQYF. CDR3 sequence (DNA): TGCAGCGTTGTACTAGCGGACTCTCCAGAGACCCAGTACTTC.

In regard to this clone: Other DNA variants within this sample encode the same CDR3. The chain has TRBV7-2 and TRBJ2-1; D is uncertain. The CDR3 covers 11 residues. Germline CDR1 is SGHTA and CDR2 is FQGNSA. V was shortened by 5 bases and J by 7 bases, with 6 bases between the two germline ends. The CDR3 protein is CASSLPNEQFF. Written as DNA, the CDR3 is TGTGCCAGCAGCCTACCAAATGAGCAGTTCTTC.

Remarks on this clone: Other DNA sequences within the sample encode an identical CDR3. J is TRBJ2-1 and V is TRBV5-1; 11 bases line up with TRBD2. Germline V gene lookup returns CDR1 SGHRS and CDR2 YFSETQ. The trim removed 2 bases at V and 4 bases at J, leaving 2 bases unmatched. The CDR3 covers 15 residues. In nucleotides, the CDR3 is TGCGCCAGCAGCTTAACTAGCGGGAGTTACAATGAGCAGTTCTTC. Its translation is CASSLTSGSYNEQFF.

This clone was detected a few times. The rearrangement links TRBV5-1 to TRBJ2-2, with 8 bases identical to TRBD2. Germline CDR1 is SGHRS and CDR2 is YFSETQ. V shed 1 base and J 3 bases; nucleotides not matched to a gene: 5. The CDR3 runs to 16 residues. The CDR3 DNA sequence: TGCGCCAGCAGCTTGAAGCGGGAGAGCGACACCGGGGAGCTGTTTTTT. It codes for CASSLKRESDTGELFF.

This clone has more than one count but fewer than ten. The CDR3, as DNA: TGTGCCAGCAGCCCGAGAATAACAGCTGGGGCCAACGTCCTGACTTTC. Residues: CASSPRITAGANVLTF. The chain has TRBV7-9 and TRBJ2-6; no definite D call. The germline V gene encodes CDR1 SEHNR and CDR2 FQNEAQ (reference sequence). The V end was cut by 5 bases, the J end by 2 bases, with 13 bases between. This CDR3 region has 16 residues.

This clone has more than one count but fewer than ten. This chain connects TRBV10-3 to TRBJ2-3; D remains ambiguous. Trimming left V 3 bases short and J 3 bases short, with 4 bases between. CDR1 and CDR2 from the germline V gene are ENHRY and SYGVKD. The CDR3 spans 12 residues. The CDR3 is CAISDGTDTQYF. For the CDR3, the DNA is TGTGCCATCAGTGACGGTACAGATACGCAGTATTTT.

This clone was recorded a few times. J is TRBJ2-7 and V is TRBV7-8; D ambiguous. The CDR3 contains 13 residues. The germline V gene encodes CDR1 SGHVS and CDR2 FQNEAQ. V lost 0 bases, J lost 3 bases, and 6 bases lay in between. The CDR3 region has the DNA TGTGCCAGCAGCTTAGCGCCCGGCTACGAGCAGTACTTC. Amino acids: CASSLAPGYEQYF.

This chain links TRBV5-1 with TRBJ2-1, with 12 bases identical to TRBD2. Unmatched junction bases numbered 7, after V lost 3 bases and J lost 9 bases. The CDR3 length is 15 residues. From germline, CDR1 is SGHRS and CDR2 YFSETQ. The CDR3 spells CASSSLAGGPGEQFF. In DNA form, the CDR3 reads TGCGCCAGCAGCTCCCTAGCGGGAGGGCCTGGTGAGCAGTTCTTC. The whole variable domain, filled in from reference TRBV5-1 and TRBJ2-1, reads KAGVTQTPRYLIKTRGQQVTLSCSPISGHRSVSWYQQTPGQGLQFLFEYFSETQRNKGNFPGRFSGRQFSNSRSEMNVSTLELGDSALYLCASSSLAGGPGEQFFGPGTRLTVL.

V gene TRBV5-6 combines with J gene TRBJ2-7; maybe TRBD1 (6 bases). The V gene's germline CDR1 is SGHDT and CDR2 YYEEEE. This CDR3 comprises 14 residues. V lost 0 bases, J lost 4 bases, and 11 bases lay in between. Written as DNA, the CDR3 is TGTGCCAGCAGCTTGGAGGTTAGGGGGTACGAGCAGTACTTC. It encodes CASSLEVRGYEQYF. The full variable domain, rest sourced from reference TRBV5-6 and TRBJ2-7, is DAGVTQSPTHLIKTRGQQVTLRCSPKSGHDTVSWYQQALGQGPQFIFQYYEEEERQRGNFPDRFSGHQFPNYSSELNVNALLLGDSALYLCASSLEVRGYEQYFGPGTRLTVT.

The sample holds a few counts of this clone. The CDR3 DNA follows: TGTGCCAGCAGCGTAGAAACGGGACAGGGTAGTGCAGATACGCAGTATTTT. Translation gives CASSVETGQGSADTQYF. The chain combines TRBV9 with TRBJ2-3, with TRBD1 identical over 9 bases. The V segment lost 0 bases and the J segment 4 bases; nucleotides outside the gene matches: 9. The CDR3 is 17 amino acids. Germline values: CDR1 SGDLS, CDR2 YYNGEE.

The CDR3 protein is CASSQDGTSGTTDTQYF. The CDR3, as DNA: TGTGCCAGCAGCCAAGACGGGACTAGCGGGACCACAGATACGCAGTATTTT. The genes are TRBV4-2 and TRBJ2-3; TRBD2 matches 13 bases. From germline, CDR1 is LGHNA and CDR2 YNFKEQ. Losses at the gene ends were 0 bases for V and 2 bases for J; bases not matched to a gene: 2. The length of the CDR3 is 17 residues.

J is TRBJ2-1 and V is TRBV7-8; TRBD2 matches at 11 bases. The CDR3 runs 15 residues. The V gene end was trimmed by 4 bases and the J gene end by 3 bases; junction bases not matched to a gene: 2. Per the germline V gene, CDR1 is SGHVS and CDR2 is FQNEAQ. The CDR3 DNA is TGTGCCAGCAGCTCGGGACTAGCGGACTACAATGAGCAGTTCTTC. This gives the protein CASSSGLADYNEQFF.

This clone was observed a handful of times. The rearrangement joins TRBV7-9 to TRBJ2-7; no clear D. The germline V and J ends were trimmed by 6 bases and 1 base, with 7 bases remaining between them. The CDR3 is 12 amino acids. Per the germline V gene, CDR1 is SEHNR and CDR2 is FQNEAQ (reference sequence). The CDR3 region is CASRQASYEQYF. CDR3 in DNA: TGTGCCAGCAGGCAGGCGTCCTACGAGCAGTACTTC.

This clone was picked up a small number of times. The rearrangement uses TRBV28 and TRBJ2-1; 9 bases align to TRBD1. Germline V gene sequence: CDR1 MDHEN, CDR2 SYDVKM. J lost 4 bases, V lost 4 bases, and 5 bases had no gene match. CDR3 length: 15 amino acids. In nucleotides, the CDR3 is TGTGCCAGCAGTTCCGGGACAGGGTTTTACAATGAGCAGTTCTTC. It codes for CASSSGTGFYNEQFF.

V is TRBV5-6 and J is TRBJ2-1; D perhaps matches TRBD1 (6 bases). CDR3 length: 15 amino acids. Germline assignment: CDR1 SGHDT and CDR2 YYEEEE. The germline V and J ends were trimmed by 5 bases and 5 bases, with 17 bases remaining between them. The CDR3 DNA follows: TGTGCCAGCAGAGGGACAACAAGTTTCGACAATGAGCAGTTCTTC. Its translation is CASRGTTSFDNEQFF. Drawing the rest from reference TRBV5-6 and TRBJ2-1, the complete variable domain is DAGVTQSPTHLIKTRGQQVTLRCSPKSGHDTVSWYQQALGQGPQFIFQYYEEEERQRGNFPDRFSGHQFPNYSSELNVNALLLGDSALYLCASRGTTSFDNEQFFGPGTRLTVL.

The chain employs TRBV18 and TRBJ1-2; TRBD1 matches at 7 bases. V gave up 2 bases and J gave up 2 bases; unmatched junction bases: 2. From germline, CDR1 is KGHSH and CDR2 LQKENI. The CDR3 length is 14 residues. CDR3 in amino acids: CASSPWDRNYGYTF. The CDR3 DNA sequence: TGTGCCAGCTCACCATGGGACAGAAACTATGGCTACACCTTC.